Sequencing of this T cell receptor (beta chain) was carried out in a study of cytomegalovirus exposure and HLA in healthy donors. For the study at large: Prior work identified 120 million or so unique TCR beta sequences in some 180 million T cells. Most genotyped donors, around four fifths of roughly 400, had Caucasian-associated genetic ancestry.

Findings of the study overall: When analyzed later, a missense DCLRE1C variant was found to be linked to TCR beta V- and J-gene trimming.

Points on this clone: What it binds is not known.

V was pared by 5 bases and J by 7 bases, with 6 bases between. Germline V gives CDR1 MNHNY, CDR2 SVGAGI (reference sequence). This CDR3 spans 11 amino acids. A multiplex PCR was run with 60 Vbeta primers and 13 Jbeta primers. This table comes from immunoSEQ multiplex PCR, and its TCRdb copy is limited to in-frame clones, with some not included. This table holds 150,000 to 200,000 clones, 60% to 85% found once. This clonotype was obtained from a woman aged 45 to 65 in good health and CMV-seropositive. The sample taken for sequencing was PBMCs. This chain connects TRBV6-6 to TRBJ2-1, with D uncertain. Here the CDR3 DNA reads TGTGCCAGCAGTCTAAATAATGAGCAGTTCTTC. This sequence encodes CASSLNNEQFF.